This T cell receptor beta chain was sequenced in a study of Graves' ophthalmopathy and Graves' hyperthyroidism. Amplified material comprised TCR beta CDR3 regions derived from RNA transcripts. HTBI primers were employed in first-round RT-PCR, then a second-round multiplex PCR followed. One entry per CDR3 protein results from TCRdb running MiXCR on the multiplex PCR reads. The table includes hundreds of thousands of distinct CDR3 sequences, around 42% detected once. Ophthalmopathic donors had moderate-to-severe activity, CAS ≥3 and NOSPECS ≥4, with disease that had lasted under 3 months. From germline, CDR1 is SEHNR and CDR2 FQNEAQ (reference sequence). V shed 3 bases, J shed 7 bases, and the junction held 5 bases outside the gene matches. This CDR3 comprises 15 residues.

Sequenced: peripheral blood. The TCR comes from an adult man with Graves' ophthalmopathy. The chain recombines TRBV7-9 with TRBJ1-5; 11 nucleotides line up with TRBD1. The CDR3 bases are TGTGCCAGCAGCTTCTGGACAGGGGGCCTGCAGCCCCAGCATTTT. It is translated as CASSFWTGGLQPQHF.